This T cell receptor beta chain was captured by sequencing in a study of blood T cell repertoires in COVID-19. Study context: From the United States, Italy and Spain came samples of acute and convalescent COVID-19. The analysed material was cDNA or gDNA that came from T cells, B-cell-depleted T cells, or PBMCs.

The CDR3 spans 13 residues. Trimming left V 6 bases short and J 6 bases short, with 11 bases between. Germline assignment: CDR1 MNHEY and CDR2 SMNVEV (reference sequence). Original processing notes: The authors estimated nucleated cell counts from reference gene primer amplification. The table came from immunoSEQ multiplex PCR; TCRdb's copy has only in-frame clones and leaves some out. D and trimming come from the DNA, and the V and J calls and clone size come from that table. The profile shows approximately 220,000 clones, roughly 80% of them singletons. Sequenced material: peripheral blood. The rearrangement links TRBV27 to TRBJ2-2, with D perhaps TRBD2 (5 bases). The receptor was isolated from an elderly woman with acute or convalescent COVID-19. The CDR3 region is CASSASGSGELFF. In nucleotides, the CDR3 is TGTGCCAGCAGCGCATCGGGGTCCGGGGAGCTGTTTTTT.